Sequencing of this T cell receptor beta chain was carried out in a study of blood T cell repertoires in COVID-19. The germline V gene has CDR1 SGHDT and CDR2 YYEEEE. V was clipped by 0 bases and J by 0 bases; unmatched bases: 4. The CDR3 totals 17 residues. Participant age was about 18 to 100 years, and participants resided in approximately 24 US areas. Cohort assignment relied on participant-reported clinical history. Clones were sequenced by immunoSEQ multiplex PCR, and TCRdb holds only the in-frame ones, with some missing. This table has fewer than 400,000 clones, more than 85% appearing once. Sequences were obtained from PBMCs or T cells enriched from blood (not recorded which). The sequence was obtained from a woman aged 30 to 39 who had recovered from COVID-19. V is TRBV5-6 and J is TRBJ2-1; 9 bases agree with TRBD2. In DNA, the CDR3 is TGTGCCAGCAGCTTGGAAAGCGGGGGGCCCTCCTACAATGAGCAGTTCTTC. Its protein product is CASSLESGGPSYNEQFF.